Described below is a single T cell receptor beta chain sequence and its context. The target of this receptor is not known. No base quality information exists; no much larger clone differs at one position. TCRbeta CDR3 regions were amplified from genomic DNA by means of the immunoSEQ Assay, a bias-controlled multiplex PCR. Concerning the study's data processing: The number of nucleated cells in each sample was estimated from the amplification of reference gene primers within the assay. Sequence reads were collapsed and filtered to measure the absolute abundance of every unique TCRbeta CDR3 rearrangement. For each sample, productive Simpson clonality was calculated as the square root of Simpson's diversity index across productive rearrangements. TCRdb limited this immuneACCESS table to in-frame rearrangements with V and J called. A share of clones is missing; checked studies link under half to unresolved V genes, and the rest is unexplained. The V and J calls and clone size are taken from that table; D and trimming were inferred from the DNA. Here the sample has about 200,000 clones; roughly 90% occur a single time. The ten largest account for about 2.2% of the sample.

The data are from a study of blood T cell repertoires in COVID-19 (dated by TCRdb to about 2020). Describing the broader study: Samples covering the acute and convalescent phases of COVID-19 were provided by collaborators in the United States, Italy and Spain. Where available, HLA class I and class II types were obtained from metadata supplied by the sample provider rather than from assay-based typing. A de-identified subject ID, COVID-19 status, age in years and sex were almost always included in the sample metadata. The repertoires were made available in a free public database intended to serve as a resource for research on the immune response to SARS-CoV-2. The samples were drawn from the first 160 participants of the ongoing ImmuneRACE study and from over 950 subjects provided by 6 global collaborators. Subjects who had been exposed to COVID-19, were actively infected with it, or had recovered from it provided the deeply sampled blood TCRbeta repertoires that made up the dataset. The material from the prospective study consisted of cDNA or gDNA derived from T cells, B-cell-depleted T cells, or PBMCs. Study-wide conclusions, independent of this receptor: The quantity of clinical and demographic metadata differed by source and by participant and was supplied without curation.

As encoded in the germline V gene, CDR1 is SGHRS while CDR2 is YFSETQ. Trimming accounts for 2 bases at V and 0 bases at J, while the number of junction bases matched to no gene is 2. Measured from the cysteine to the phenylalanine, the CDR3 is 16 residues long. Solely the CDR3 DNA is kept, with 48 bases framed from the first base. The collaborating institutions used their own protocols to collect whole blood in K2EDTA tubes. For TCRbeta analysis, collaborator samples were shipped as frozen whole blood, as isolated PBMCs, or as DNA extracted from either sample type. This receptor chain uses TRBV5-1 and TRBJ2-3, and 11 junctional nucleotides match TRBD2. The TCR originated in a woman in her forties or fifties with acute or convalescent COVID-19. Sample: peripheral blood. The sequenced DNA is TGCGCCAGCAGCTTACTAGCGGGAGATAGCACAGATACGCAGTATTTT. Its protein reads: CASSLLAGDSTDTQYF.